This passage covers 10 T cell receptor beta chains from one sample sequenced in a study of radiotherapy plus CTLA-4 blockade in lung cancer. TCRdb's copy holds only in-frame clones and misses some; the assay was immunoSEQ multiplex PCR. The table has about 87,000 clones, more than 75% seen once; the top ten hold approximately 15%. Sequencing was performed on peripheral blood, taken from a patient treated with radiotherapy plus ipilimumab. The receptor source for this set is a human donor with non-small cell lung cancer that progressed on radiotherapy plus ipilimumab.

This CDR3 reads CASSERTDTQYF. CDR3 nucleotides: TGTGCCAGCAGTGAGCGGACAGATACGCAGTATTTT. The chain employs TRBV6-1 and TRBJ2-3; no clear D. V dropped 3 bases and J dropped 3 bases, with 4 bases sitting between them. The length of the CDR3 is 12 residues. Germline CDR1 is MNHNS and CDR2 is SASEGT.

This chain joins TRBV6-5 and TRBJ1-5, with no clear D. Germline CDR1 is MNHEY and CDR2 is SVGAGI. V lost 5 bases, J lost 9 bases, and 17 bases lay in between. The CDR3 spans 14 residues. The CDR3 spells CASSERGIGRPQHF. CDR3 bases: TGTGCCAGCAGTGAACGCGGCATCGGTCGGCCCCAGCATTTT.

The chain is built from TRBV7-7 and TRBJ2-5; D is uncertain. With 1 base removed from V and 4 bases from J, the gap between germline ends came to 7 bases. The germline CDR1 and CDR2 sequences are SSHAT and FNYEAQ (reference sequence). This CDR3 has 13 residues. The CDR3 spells CASSLVGVETQYF. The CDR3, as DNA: TGTGCCAGCAGCTTAGTTGGGGTAGAGACCCAGTACTTC.

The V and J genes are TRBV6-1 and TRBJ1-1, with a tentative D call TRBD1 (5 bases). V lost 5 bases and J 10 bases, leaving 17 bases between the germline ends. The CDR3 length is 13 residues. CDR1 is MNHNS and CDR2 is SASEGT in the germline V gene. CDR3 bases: TGTGCCAGCAGTTCCCGGGGGGGGAGGAGAGCTTTCTTT. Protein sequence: CASSSRGGRRAFF.

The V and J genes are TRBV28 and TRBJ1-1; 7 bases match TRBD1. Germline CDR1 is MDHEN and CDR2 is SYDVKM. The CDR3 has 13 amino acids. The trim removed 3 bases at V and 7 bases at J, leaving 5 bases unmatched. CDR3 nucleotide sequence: TGTGCCAGCAGTTTCAGGGGGGCGGTTGAAGCTTTCTTT. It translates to CASSFRGAVEAFF.

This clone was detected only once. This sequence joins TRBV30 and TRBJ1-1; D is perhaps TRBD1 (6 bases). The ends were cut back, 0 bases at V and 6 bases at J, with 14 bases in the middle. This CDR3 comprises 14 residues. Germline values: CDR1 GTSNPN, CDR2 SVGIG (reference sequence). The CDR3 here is CAWSVGGHLPEAFF. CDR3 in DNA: TGTGCCTGGAGTGTAGGGGGACATTTGCCTGAAGCTTTCTTT.

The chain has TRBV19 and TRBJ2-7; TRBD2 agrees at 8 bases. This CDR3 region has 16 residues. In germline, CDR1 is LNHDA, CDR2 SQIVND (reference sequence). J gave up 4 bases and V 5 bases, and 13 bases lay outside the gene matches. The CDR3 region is CASSPLRSGGTYEQYF. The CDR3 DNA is TGTGCCAGTAGTCCTCTCCGGAGCGGGGGTACGTACGAGCAGTACTTC.

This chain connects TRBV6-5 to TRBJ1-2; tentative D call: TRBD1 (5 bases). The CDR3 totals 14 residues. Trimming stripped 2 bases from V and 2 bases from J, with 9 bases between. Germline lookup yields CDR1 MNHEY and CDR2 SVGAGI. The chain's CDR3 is CASSYRGRNYGYTF. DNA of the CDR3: TGTGCCAGCAGTTACCGGGGACGGAACTATGGCTACACCTTC.

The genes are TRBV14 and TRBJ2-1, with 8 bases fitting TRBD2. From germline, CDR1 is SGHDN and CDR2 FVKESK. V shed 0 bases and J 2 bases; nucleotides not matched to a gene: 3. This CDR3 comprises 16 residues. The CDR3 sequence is CASSQELAATYNEQFF. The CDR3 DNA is TGTGCCAGCAGCCAAGAACTAGCGGCAACCTACAATGAGCAGTTCTTC. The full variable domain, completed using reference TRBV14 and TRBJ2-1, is EAGVTQFPSHSVIEKGQTVTLRCDPISGHDNLYWYRRVMGKEIKFLLHFVKESKQDESGMPNNRFLAERTGGTYSTLKVQPAELEDSGVYFCASSQELAATYNEQFFGPGTRLTVL.

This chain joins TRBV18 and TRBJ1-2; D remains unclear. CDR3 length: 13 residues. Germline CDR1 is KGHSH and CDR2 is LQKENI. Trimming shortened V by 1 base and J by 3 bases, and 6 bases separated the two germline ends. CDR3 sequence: CASSPQGDYGYTF. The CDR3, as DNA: TGTGCCAGCTCACCACAGGGAGACTATGGCTACACCTTC.